Included here is one T cell receptor beta chain sequence, with context. This clonotype occurred many times. Its cognate antigen has yet to be identified. No much larger clonotype is one base removed from it; base qualities were not supplied. The germline ends are 21 bases apart after V is trimmed by 6 bases and J by 0 bases. Reading from cysteine to phenylalanine, the CDR3 counts 18 amino acids. CDR3 DNA only is kept here, 54 bases in frame from base 1. Taken with the paper, the label for time point translates to: patch test 2, 6 weeks after DPC sensitization. The treatment or condition label on this specimen signifies: therapeutic diphenylcyclopropenone sensitization with weekly scalp DPC. At every patch-test visit, the blood draw took place before the patch test was put on. Patients were eligible if aged 18 to 70, diagnosed with alopecia and judged suitable for DPC therapy, and pregnant patients were excluded. Unfractionated whole blood was collected in Tempus Blood RNA tubes, and total RNA was extracted from that blood.

Receptor libraries were prepared by RACE. TCRdb names NextSeq 500 as the instrument used. Library preparation attached unique molecular identifiers to individual cDNA molecules for quantitative, reproducible TCR counting. Both TCR alpha and TCR beta chains were sequenced from each blood RNA sample. The authors processed their data as follows. A median of around 100,000 TCRs per sample was observed, with a range of 23,224 to 690,600. V, J and CDR3 annotation of the TCR reads was performed with the Decombinator software suite. Every sample was subsampled to the same number of TCRs (28,000) for the PS versus PT1 abundance plots. TCRs were defined as expanded if absent before sensitization and observed at least eight times at the 2-week time point. The public reads were run again by TCRdb, first through fastp at Q25 and then through MiXCR, and only productive beta chains were kept. Rows with a matching CDR3 protein are joined into one entry that keeps the most common DNA and genes. These V and J calls originate from TCRdb's pipeline instead of the authors' own analysis. In all, the sample holds approximately 80,000 distinct CDR3 sequences, and roughly a tenth of those were seen once. The ten largest clones capture around 5% of the sample.

This sample is part of a study of human T cells and chemical hapten exposure (dated by TCRdb to the early 2020s). Context from the whole study: For sensitization, 2% DPC in acetone was applied to a 2 cm by 2 cm area of upper inner arm skin. Throughout the approximately 24-week study period, patients were also given weekly therapeutic DPC doses on the scalp. Patch tests used Finn chambers with 0.01% DPC on the upper back, scored after 6 days by International Contact Dermatitis Research Group standards. The mostly female patient cohort included alopecia areata with under or over 50% scalp involvement, alopecia totalis and alopecia universalis. Roughly 30 alopecia patients provided blood for TCR sequencing at one to four time points (pre-sensitization, 2, 6 and 24 weeks). Peripheral blood TCR repertoire changes were tracked in vivo in alopecia patients during primary and secondary sensitization to the hapten diphenylcyclopropenone (DPC). Libraries were combined into a pool for sequencing, and differences in TCR yield between samples came mainly from small differences in library volumes within the pool. Blood samples were taken from patients before sensitization (week 0) and at 2, 6 and about 24 weeks after DPC sensitization.

What the study reported, not specific to this receptor: The number of PT1 expanded TCRs positively correlated with patch test score, significant at thresholds 8, 16 and 32 but not 4. Repeated subsampling changed both the strength of the expansion versus patch-test correlation and the threshold at which the correlation became significant. Alopecia, a presumed autoimmune disease, was present in all patients, so the immune response of the patients might differ from that of healthy individuals. DPC sensitization did not change the number of TCRs with a frequency above 1 in 1000, and there was no evidence of changes in global repertoire structure. Compared with pre-sensitization or healthy control sets, expanded TCRs formed significantly more large CDR3 similarity clusters, which is consistent with antigen-driven responses.

The source material was whole blood, sampled in connection with sensitization to the hapten diphenylcyclopropenone (DPC). The TCR comes from a woman aged 45-59 years with alopecia areata. Some clones in this sample may be carry-over from other donors' samples. The sequence joins TRBV12-3 or TRBV12-4 to TRBJ1-5; TRBD1 is possibly the D segment (6 matching bases). The sequence in DNA is TGTGCCAGCAGCGAATCGAGAAGGGGGGCTTATAGCAATCAGCCCCAGCATTTT. Its translation reads: CASSESRRGAYSNQPQHF.